The TCR beta chain described here comes from a study of blood T cell repertoires in COVID-19. Study-wide background: The study drew acute and convalescent COVID-19 samples from the United States, Italy and Spain. T cells, B-cell-depleted T cells, or PBMCs supplied cDNA or gDNA.

Looked up from germline, CDR1 is SGHRS and CDR2 is YFSETQ. V lost 0 bases to trimming and J lost 4 bases; unmatched junction nucleotides: 3. CDR3 length equals 15 residues. In the original analysis: Reference gene primer amplification gave nucleated cell count estimates. Produced via immunoSEQ multiplex PCR; TCRdb's table is partial and in-frame only. V and J calls and clone size are given by that table; D and trimming were obtained from the DNA. Here the sample spans fewer than 200,000 clones, about 85% being singletons. The sample consisted of peripheral blood. The genes are TRBV5-1 and TRBJ2-1, with 8 bases fitting TRBD1. This clonotype originated in an elderly woman with acute or convalescent COVID-19. CDR3 coding DNA: TGCGCCAGCAGCTTGGGGCAGGGGGCATACAATGAGCAGTTCTTC. The encoded protein is CASSLGQGAYNEQFF. Based on the CDR3 plus reference TRBV5-1 and TRBJ2-1, the full variable domain is KAGVTQTPRYLIKTRGQQVTLSCSPISGHRSVSWYQQTPGQGLQFLFEYFSETQRNKGNFPGRFSGRQFSNSRSEMNVSTLELGDSALYLCASSLGQGAYNEQFFGPGTRLTVL.